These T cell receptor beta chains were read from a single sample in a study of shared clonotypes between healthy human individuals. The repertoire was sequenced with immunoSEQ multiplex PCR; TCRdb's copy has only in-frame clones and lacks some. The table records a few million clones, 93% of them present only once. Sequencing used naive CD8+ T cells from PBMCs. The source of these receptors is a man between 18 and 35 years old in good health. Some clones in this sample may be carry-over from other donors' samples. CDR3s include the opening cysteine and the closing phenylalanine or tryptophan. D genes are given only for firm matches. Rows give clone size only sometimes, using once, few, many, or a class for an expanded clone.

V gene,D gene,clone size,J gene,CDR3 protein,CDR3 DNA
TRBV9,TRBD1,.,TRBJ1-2,CASSSRDRPNYGYTF,TGTGCCAGCAGCTCTCGGGACAGACCTAACTATGGCTACACCTTC
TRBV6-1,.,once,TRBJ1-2,CASSEAGAAGYTF,TGTGCCAGCAGTGAGGCAGGGGCGGCTGGCTACACCTTC
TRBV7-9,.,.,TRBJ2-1,CASSLGTITYNEQFF,TGTGCCAGCAGCTTAGGGACAATTACCTACAATGAGCAGTTCTTC
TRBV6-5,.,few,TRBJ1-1,CASSSAGHTEAFF,TGTGCCAGCAGTTCGGCAGGGCACACTGAAGCTTTCTTT
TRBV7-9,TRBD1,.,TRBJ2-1,CASSGRDSGNEQFF,TGTGCCAGCAGCGGACGGGACAGTGGGAATGAGCAGTTCTTC
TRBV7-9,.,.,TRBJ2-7,CASSLSGSEQYF,TGTGCCAGCAGCTTATCTGGGAGCGAGCAGTACTTC
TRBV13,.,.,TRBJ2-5,CASSGGTETQYF,TGTGCCAGCTCCGGTGGGACGGAGACCCAGTACTTC
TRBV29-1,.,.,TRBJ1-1,CSVEARLFNTMNTEAFF,TGCAGCGTTGAAGCCCGACTATTTAACACTATGAACACTGAAGCTTTCTTT
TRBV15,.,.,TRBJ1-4,CATSIKGVTNEKLFF,TGTGCCACCAGCATCAAGGGGGTAACTAATGAAAAACTGTTTTTT
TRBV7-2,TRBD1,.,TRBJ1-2,CASSLVVSGGDGYTF,TGTGCCAGCAGCTTAGTTGTGTCAGGGGGCGATGGCTACACCTTC
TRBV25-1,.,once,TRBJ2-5,CASTARGSHQETQYF,TGTGCCAGCACCGCCCGGGGGTCTCACCAAGAGACCCAGTACTTC
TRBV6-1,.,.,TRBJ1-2,CASSGRLGDNYGYTF,TGTGCCAGCAGTGGGCGCTTGGGGGATAACTATGGCTACACCTTC
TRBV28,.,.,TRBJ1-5,CASSLWSSHQPQHF,TGTGCCAGCAGTTTATGGAGCAGCCATCAGCCCCAGCATTTT
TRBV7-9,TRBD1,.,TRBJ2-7,CASSSRDSYEQYF,TGTGCCAGCAGCAGTAGGGACAGCTACGAGCAGTACTTC
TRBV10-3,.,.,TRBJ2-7,CAISSDYEQYF,TGTGCCATCAGTAGTGACTACGAGCAGTACTTC
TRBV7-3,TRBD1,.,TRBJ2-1,CASSSTGVRDNEQFF,TGTGCCAGCAGCTCTACAGGGGTCCGGGACAATGAGCAGTTCTTC
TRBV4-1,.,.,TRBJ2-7,CASSHGRFYEQYF,TGCGCCAGCAGCCATGGGAGGTTCTACGAGCAGTACTTC
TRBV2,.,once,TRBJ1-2,CASTSTEHFSYGYTF,TGTGCCAGCACCTCGACGGAACATTTTTCTTATGGCTACACCTTC
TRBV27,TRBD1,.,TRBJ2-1,CASSPTRQGVYTTNEQFF,TGTGCCAGCAGTCCCACCCGACAGGGCGTATACACTACCAATGAGCAGTTCTTC
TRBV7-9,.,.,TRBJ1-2,CASNFIPANYGYTF,TGTGCCAGCAACTTTATCCCGGCCAACTATGGCTACACCTTC
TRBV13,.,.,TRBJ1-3,CASSASPGLAPGGDSGNTIYF,TGTGCCAGCAGCGCAAGCCCGGGTCTGGCTCCGGGCGGCGACTCTGGAAACACCATATATTTT
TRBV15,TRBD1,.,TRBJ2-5,CATRGTGDRETQYF,TGTGCCACCAGAGGGACAGGGGATAGAGAGACCCAGTACTTC
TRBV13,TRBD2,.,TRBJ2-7,CASSSREGPDEQYF,TGTGCCAGCAGCTCCCGGGAGGGCCCAGACGAGCAGTACTTC
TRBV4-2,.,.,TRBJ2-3,CASSQDFQRLTKDTQYF,TGTGCCAGCAGCCAAGATTTCCAAAGGTTGACCAAAGATACGCAGTATTTT
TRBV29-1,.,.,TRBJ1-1,CSVAPGTANEAFF,TGCAGCGTTGCCCCTGGGACGGCGAATGAAGCTTTCTTT
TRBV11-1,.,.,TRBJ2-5,CASSSPAAGRWETQYF,TGTGCCAGCAGCTCCCCGGCCGCGGGACGGTGGGAGACCCAGTACTTC
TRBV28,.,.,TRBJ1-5,CASSLGSGIQPQHF,TGTGCCAGCAGTTTGGGGTCGGGCATTCAGCCCCAGCATTTT
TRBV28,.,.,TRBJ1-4,CASSFLRGEKLFF,TGTGCCAGCAGTTTTCTACGGGGTGAAAAACTGTTTTTT
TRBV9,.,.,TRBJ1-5,CASSPWDRAQPQHF,TGTGCCAGCAGCCCTTGGGACCGGGCGCAGCCCCAGCATTTT
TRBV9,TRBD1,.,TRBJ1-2,CASSVDAGQGRGYTF,TGTGCCAGCAGCGTAGACGCGGGACAGGGACGTGGCTACACCTTC
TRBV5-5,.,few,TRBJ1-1,CASSQDSNAEAFF,TGTGCCAGCAGCCAGGACAGTAACGCTGAAGCTTTCTTT
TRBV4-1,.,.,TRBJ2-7,CASSQGRLEQYF,TGCGCCAGCAGCCAAGGGAGGCTAGAGCAGTACTTC
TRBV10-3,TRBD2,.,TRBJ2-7,CAISEWERGNSYEQYF,TGTGCCATCAGTGAGTGGGAGCGGGGGAACTCCTACGAGCAGTACTTC
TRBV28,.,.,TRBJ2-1,CASSRNEQFF,TGTGCCAGCAGCCGAAATGAGCAGTTCTTC
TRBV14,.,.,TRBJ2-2,CASSPRGQRHGELFF,TGTGCCAGCAGCCCGCGAGGGCAGAGGCACGGGGAGCTGTTTTTT
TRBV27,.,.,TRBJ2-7,CASSLSTGGYEQYF,TGTGCCAGCAGTTTATCGACTGGCGGATACGAGCAGTACTTC
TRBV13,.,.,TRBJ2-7,CASSSIAGQTYEQYF,TGTGCCAGCAGCTCCATCGCAGGTCAGACCTACGAGCAGTACTTC
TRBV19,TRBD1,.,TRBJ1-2,CASSTAGTGHGYTF,TGTGCCAGTAGTACGGCCGGGACAGGGCATGGCTACACCTTC
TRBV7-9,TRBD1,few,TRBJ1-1,CASRANSIGDRDFF,TGTGCCAGCAGAGCAAATTCCATTGGGGACAGGGATTTCTTT
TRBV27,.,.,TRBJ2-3,CASSLWARQDTQYF,TGTGCCAGCAGTCTCTGGGCCCGTCAGGATACGCAGTATTTT
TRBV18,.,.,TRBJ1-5,CASSKGEGLQPQHF,TGTGCCAGCTCAAAGGGGGAGGGATTGCAGCCCCAGCATTTT
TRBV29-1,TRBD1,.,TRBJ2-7,CSVETQVTGALTNPYEQYF,TGCAGCGTTGAAACGCAGGTGACAGGGGCGCTAACAAATCCCTACGAGCAGTACTTC
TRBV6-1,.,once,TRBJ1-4,CASSEALLRGSGEKLFF,TGTGCCAGCAGTGAAGCGCTTCTGAGGGGTTCAGGGGAAAAACTGTTTTTT
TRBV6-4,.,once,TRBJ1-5,CASSQLAGYNQPQHF,TGTGCCAGCAGTCAGCTTGCCGGTTACAATCAGCCCCAGCATTTT
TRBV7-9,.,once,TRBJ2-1,CASSLEAGLGSDGQFF,TGTGCCAGCAGCTTAGAAGCGGGTCTGGGGTCGGATGGTCAGTTCTTC
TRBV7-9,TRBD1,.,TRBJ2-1,CASSYRRDRGPGEQFF,TGTGCCAGCAGCTATCGGCGGGACAGGGGGCCAGGTGAGCAGTTCTTC
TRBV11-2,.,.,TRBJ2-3,CASSLGGIPLAKDTQYF,TGTGCCAGCAGCTTAGGGGGGATACCCCTAGCAAAAGATACGCAGTATTTT
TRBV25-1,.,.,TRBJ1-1,CASSVGEYTEAFF,TGTGCCAGCAGTGTTGGGGAGTACACTGAAGCTTTCTTT
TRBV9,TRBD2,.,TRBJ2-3,CASSVLGLAHSTDTQYF,TGTGCCAGCAGCGTTCTCGGACTAGCGCATAGCACAGATACGCAGTATTTT
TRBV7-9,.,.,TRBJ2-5,CASSSERGVETQYF,TGTGCCAGCAGCTCCGAAAGGGGCGTGGAGACCCAGTACTTC